The entry that follows covers one T cell receptor (beta chain) sequence. This entry belongs to a study of blood T cell repertoires in COVID-19. Overall study context: Samples taken during acute and convalescent COVID-19 were collected in the United States, Italy and Spain.

There are 14 residues in the CDR3. Between the trimmed V and J ends, which lost 3 bases and 6 bases, there was a span of 15 bases. Germline assignment: CDR1 SGHRS and CDR2 YFSETQ. Assay: immunoSEQ multiplex PCR; the TCRdb copy retains only in-frame clones and omits some. This sample has roughly 230,000 clones, with around 90% found just once. The gene calls are TRBV5-1 and TRBJ1-1; perhaps TRBD1 as D (5 bases). The clonotype comes from a woman in her sixties with COVID-19, enrolled during active disease. Specimen: peripheral blood. CDR3 in amino acids: CASSSGTGSAEAFF. The CDR3 DNA reads as TGCGCCAGCAGCTCCGGGACTGGCTCTGCTGAAGCTTTCTTT.